Listed below are T cell receptor beta chains from one sample, sequenced in a study of PD-1 blockade in classical Hodgkin lymphoma. Data came from immunoSEQ multiplex PCR; TCRdb stores just in-frame clones and leaves some out. The table includes 46,000 or so clones, 88% detected once. The specimen comprised peripheral blood mononuclear cells (PBMCs), sampled at baseline. These receptors all stem from a human donor with classical Hodgkin lymphoma. Both conserved end residues are trimmed from each CDR3. D genes are given only for firm matches.

len: 11; d_gene: .; v_gene: TRBV29-1; j_gene: TRBJ1-2; CDR3aa: SVERDNGYGYT
len: 14; d_gene: .; v_gene: TRBV7-9; j_gene: TRBJ1-5; CDR3aa: ASSLGEGVGNQPQH
len: 11; d_gene: TRBD1; v_gene: TRBV10-1; j_gene: TRBJ2-5; CDR3aa: ASSEQGEETQY
len: 11; d_gene: .; v_gene: TRBV7-9; j_gene: TRBJ1-5; CDR3aa: ASSGNSNQPQH
len: 12; d_gene: .; v_gene: TRBV28; j_gene: TRBJ1-2; CDR3aa: ASSLPQGNYGYT
len: 11; d_gene: .; v_gene: TRBV19; j_gene: TRBJ1-5; CDR3aa: ASSFTGNQPQH
len: 11; d_gene: .; v_gene: TRBV5-6; j_gene: TRBJ1-1; CDR3aa: ASSWAPNTEAF
len: 13; d_gene: TRBD1; v_gene: TRBV5-4; j_gene: TRBJ1-1; CDR3aa: ASSARTGGLSEAF
len: 10; d_gene: .; v_gene: TRBV9; j_gene: TRBJ1-4; CDR3aa: ASSGSNEKLF
len: 13; d_gene: .; v_gene: TRBV5-1; j_gene: TRBJ2-3; CDR3aa: ASSSEMQSTDTQY
len: 16; d_gene: TRBD1; v_gene: TRBV4-2; j_gene: TRBJ2-6; CDR3aa: ASSQLTGVVPGANVLT
len: 13; d_gene: .; v_gene: TRBV6-1; j_gene: TRBJ1-2; CDR3aa: ASSEVRQANYGYT
len: 10; d_gene: .; v_gene: TRBV6-5; j_gene: TRBJ1-1; CDR3aa: ASSFRGSEAF
len: 14; d_gene: TRBD1; v_gene: TRBV2; j_gene: TRBJ1-4; CDR3aa: ASSGRTGVHNEKLF
len: 12; d_gene: TRBD1; v_gene: TRBV27; j_gene: TRBJ2-1; CDR3aa: ASSNRGWHNEQF
len: 14; d_gene: TRBD1; v_gene: TRBV6-1; j_gene: TRBJ1-4; CDR3aa: ASSESPGQGNEKLF
len: 11; d_gene: TRBD1; v_gene: TRBV5-4; j_gene: TRBJ1-1; CDR3aa: ASSRTGNTEAF
len: 13; d_gene: TRBD1; v_gene: TRBV19; j_gene: TRBJ1-1; CDR3aa: ASSARQGGDTEAF
len: 11; d_gene: .; v_gene: TRBV2; j_gene: TRBJ1-1; CDR3aa: ASSGGEATEAF
len: 11; d_gene: .; v_gene: TRBV6-1; j_gene: TRBJ2-7; CDR3aa: ASSERRLYEQY
len: 14; d_gene: TRBD1; v_gene: TRBV11-1; j_gene: TRBJ2-7; CDR3aa: ASSSKGNRGRNEQY
len: 13; d_gene: TRBD1; v_gene: TRBV5-1; j_gene: TRBJ2-2; CDR3aa: ASSPGQGLSGELF
len: 11; d_gene: .; v_gene: TRBV11-2; j_gene: TRBJ2-5; CDR3aa: ASSFPGGETQY
len: 10; d_gene: TRBD1; v_gene: TRBV29-1; j_gene: TRBJ2-3; CDR3aa: SVGTGADTQY
len: 13; d_gene: .; v_gene: TRBV6-4; j_gene: TRBJ2-3; CDR3aa: ASSASGGRPDTQY
len: 13; d_gene: TRBD2; v_gene: TRBV27; j_gene: TRBJ2-1; CDR3aa: ASRRGLAGGDEQF
len: 12; d_gene: .; v_gene: TRBV19; j_gene: TRBJ1-2; CDR3aa: ASSAEQVSYGYT
len: 13; d_gene: .; v_gene: TRBV4-3; j_gene: TRBJ1-4; CDR3aa: ASSQQLSATGKLF
len: 11; d_gene: TRBD1; v_gene: TRBV2; j_gene: TRBJ2-7; CDR3aa: ASKRQGAHEQY
len: 13; d_gene: TRBD1; v_gene: TRBV19; j_gene: TRBJ2-7; CDR3aa: ASSMLGQGTYEQY
len: 13; d_gene: TRBD2; v_gene: TRBV7-9; j_gene: TRBJ2-1; CDR3aa: ASSLARLAGDEQF
len: 12; d_gene: .; v_gene: TRBV6-5; j_gene: TRBJ2-7; CDR3aa: ASRRRGYIDEQY
len: 11; d_gene: TRBD1; v_gene: TRBV28; j_gene: TRBJ2-7; CDR3aa: ASSGTGIDEQY
len: 11; d_gene: .; v_gene: TRBV5-1; j_gene: TRBJ2-5; CDR3aa: ASSLGGQETQY
len: 13; d_gene: .; v_gene: TRBV5-1; j_gene: TRBJ2-2; CDR3aa: ASSLARAGTGELF
len: 11; d_gene: .; v_gene: TRBV5-1; j_gene: TRBJ1-2; CDR3aa: ASSPRANYGYT
len: 15; d_gene: .; v_gene: TRBV10-3; j_gene: TRBJ2-1; CDR3aa: AISDDGGGNSYNEQF
len: 17; d_gene: TRBD1; v_gene: TRBV28; j_gene: TRBJ1-1; CDR3aa: ASSLRATWTGGMNTEAF
len: 13; d_gene: .; v_gene: TRBV7-6; j_gene: TRBJ2-7; CDR3aa: ASSLVAASSYEQY